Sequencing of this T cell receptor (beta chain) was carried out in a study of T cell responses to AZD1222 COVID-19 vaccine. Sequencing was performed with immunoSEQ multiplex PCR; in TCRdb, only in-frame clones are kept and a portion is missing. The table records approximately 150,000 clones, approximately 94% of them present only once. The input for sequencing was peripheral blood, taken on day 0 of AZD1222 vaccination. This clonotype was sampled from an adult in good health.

The CDR3 reads CASSPGEDQPQHF. The CDR3 nucleotides read TGTGCCAGCTCACCAGGCGAGGATCAGCCCCAGCATTTT. This chain uses TRBV18 with TRBJ1-5; unclear D gene. CDR1 KGHSH and CDR2 LQKENI come from the germline V gene. Trimming pared 2 bases from V and 5 bases from J, leaving 7 bases between. The CDR3 is 13 residues long. The variable domain in full, with the rest retrieved from reference TRBV18 and TRBJ1-5, is NAGVMQNPRHLVRRRGQEARLRCSPMKGHSHVYWYRQLPEEGLKFMVYLQKENIIDESGMPKERFSAEFPKEGPSILRIQQVVRGDSAAYFCASSPGEDQPQHFGDGTRLSIL.